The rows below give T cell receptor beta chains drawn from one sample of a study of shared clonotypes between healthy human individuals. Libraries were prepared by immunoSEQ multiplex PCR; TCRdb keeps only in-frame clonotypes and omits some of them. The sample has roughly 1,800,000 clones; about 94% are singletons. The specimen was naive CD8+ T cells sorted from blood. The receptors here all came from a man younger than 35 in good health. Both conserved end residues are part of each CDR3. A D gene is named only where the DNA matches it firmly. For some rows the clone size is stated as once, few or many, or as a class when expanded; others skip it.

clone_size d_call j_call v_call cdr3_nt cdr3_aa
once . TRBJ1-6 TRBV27 TGTGCCAGCAGACCCGTTAGGGGGGCCGATGATTCACCCCTCCACTTT CASRPVRGADDSPLHF
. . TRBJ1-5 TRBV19 TGTGCCAGTAGTATCTACGGGTATCAGCCCCAGCATTTT CASSIYGYQPQHF
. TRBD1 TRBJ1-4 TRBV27 TGTGCCAGCAGTTTAGGGACAGGGAGGGAAAAACTGTTTTTT CASSLGTGREKLFF
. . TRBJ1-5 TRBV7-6 TGTGCCAGCAGCTTAGCGCGGGGGGATCAGCCCCAGCATTTT CASSLARGDQPQHF
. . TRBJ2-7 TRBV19 TGTGCCAGTAGTTCGTTCGGGACCTCCTACGAGCAGTACTTC CASSSFGTSYEQYF
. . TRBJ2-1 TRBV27 TGTGCCAGCAGTTTATTGTTACAGGCTGACGGTGAGCAGTTCTTC CASSLLLQADGEQFF
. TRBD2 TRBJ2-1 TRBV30 TGTGCCTGGGCCCGAGGCGGGGGGAATGAGCAGTTCTTC CAWARGGGNEQFF
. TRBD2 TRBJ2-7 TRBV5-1 TGCGCCAGCAGCTTGGAACGGGGGGCCTACGAGCAGTACTTC CASSLERGAYEQYF
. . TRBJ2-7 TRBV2 TGTGCCAGCAGTGAAGCGCGGTGGGGCTCCTACGAGCAGTACTTC CASSEARWGSYEQYF
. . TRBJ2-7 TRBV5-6 TGTGCCAGCTATCGGGCTGAACCCTACGAGCAGTACTTC CASYRAEPYEQYF
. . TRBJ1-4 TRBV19 TGTGCCAGTAACGACCTTACCGAGGGGAAAAAACTGTTTTTT CASNDLTEGKKLFF
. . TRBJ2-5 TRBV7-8 TGTGCCAGCAGCACCCATCCAGGGGCGGGTCAAGAGACCCAGTACTTC CASSTHPGAGQETQYF
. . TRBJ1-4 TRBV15 TGTGCCACCAGCAGAGACAGGGAGGGTGAGGAAAAACTGTTTTTT CATSRDREGEEKLFF
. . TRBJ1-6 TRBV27 TGTGCCAGCAGCCCTGGTGGCGGTAATTCACCCCTCCACTTT CASSPGGGNSPLHF
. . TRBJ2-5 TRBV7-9 TGTGCCAGCATGTGGGGACCTCAAGAGACCCAGTACTTC CASMWGPQETQYF